This TCR beta chain is drawn from a study of shared clonotypes between healthy human individuals. Terminally differentiated effector memory CD45RA+ cells were excluded from the naive CD8 cells, which were CD45RO-negative and positively selected for CCR7. There were no recent acute infections or vaccinations among the donors, who were healthy HIV-negative adults. Libraries were prepared by immunoSEQ multiplex PCR; TCRdb keeps only in-frame clonotypes and omits some of them. The table has 2 million or so clones, about 95% seen once. Findings and limits, study-wide: Some clonotypes were shared by all four sorted-subset donors, while others were not shared. The non-shared ones had lower generation probabilities than the shared ones. Naive subsets usually exceeded memory subsets in estimated richness.

With regard to this clone: Antigen unknown.

The clonotype was recovered from a man younger than 35 in good health. Sequencing was performed on naive CD8+ T cells sorted from blood.

This chain's CDR3 is CASSPGLAEDYEQYF. The CDR3 DNA reads as TGTGCCAGCAGCCCGGGACTAGCGGAAGACTACGAGCAGTACTTC. The chain recombines TRBV5-6 with TRBJ2-7, with 11 nucleotides matching TRBD2. Germline lookup yields CDR1 SGHDT and CDR2 YYEEEE. The CDR3 loop spans 15 amino acids. The V and J ends lost 4 bases and 3 bases, in that order; junction bases with no gene match: 6. Combining the CDR3 with reference TRBV5-6 and TRBJ2-7 gives the whole variable domain DAGVTQSPTHLIKTRGQQVTLRCSPKSGHDTVSWYQQALGQGPQFIFQYYEEEERQRGNFPDRFSGHQFPNYSSELNVNALLLGDSALYLCASSPGLAEDYEQYFGPGTRLTVT.